This T cell receptor (beta chain) was recorded in a study of T cell repertoires in cytomegalovirus infection. TCRdb re-analysed the reads in MiXCR, keeping a single row per CDR3 protein. The sample yields hundreds of thousands of distinct CDR3 sequences, around 30% seen once. The germline gives CDR1 SGHTA, CDR2 FQGNSA. The CDR3 has 19 residues. Trimming shortened V by 2 bases and J by 0 bases, and 17 bases separated the two germline ends. On this clonotype itself: Its antigen remains unidentified.

Study-level findings and limits: HLA-C-restricted CMV clonotypes gave the most frequent clonotype in two of eight donors.

The sequence was obtained from a human donor in good health (CMV status not recorded). Some clones in this sample may be carry-over from other donors' samples. The chain links TRBV7-2 to TRBJ2-6; D tentatively reads TRBD1 or TRBD2 (5 bases each). Sequencing was performed on cultured PBMCs, taken from culture after CMV antigen stimulation. CDR3 in DNA: TGTGCCAGCAGCTTACGAGTCCCGGGACGGTTCTCTGGGGCCAACGTCCTGACTTTC. Translating it yields CASSLRVPGRFSGANVLTF. The complete variable domain, with remaining parts taken from reference TRBV7-2 and TRBJ2-6, reads GAGVSQSPSNKVTEKGKDVELRCDPISGHTALYWYRQSLGQGLEFLIYFQGNSAPDKSGLPSDRFSAERTGGSVSTLTIQRTQQEDSAVYLCASSLRVPGRFSGANVLTFGAGSRLTVL.